Listed below are T cell receptor beta chains from one sample, sequenced in a study of shared clonotypes between healthy human individuals. Sequencing was performed with immunoSEQ multiplex PCR; in TCRdb, only in-frame clones are kept and a portion is missing. The sample has approximately 1.9 million clones, 90% to 95% seen once. Sample: naive CD8+ T cells from PBMCs. Receptors were obtained from a man younger than 35 in good health. Some clones in this sample may be carry-over from other donors' samples. Each CDR3 is given with its conserved first and last residue. Each record gives: V gene, J gene, D gene, clone size, CDR3 protein, CDR3 DNA. A D gene is named only where the DNA matches it firmly. The size of a clone is reported for some rows only, either as once, few or many, or as a class for expanded clones.

TRBV13	TRBJ1-2	NA	NA	CASSPGEGFGYTF	TGTGCCAGCAGCCCCGGGGAGGGGTTTGGCTACACCTTC
TRBV7-8	TRBJ1-5	NA	NA	CASSLGTVQNQPQHF	TGTGCCAGCAGCTTAGGGACGGTGCAAAATCAGCCCCAGCATTTT
TRBV29-1	TRBJ1-2	TRBD1	once	CSVTGDGYTF	TGCAGCGTTACAGGGGATGGCTACACCTTC
TRBV30	TRBJ2-7	NA	NA	CAWSAPGQQPYEQYF	TGTGCCTGGAGTGCCCCGGGCCAGCAACCCTACGAGCAGTACTTC
TRBV2	TRBJ1-1	NA	NA	CASRPWTENTEAFF	TGTGCCAGCAGACCCTGGACGGAGAACACTGAAGCTTTCTTT
TRBV5-8	TRBJ2-7	NA	NA	CASSQIRATYEQYF	TGTGCCAGCAGCCAAATCAGGGCTACTTACGAGCAGTACTTC
TRBV2	TRBJ2-7	NA	NA	CASSTARYEQYF	TGTGCCAGCAGCACAGCCCGCTACGAGCAGTACTTC
TRBV15	TRBJ1-5	NA	NA	CATSRDLGSNQPQHF	TGTGCCACCAGCAGAGATTTGGGAAGCAATCAGCCCCAGCATTTT
TRBV18	TRBJ2-5	TRBD1	NA	CASSPLRGLQETQYF	TGTGCCAGCTCACCCCTAAGGGGGCTCCAAGAGACCCAGTACTTC
TRBV9	TRBJ2-7	TRBD1	NA	CASSVAVGGPSSSYEQYF	TGTGCCAGCAGCGTAGCTGTAGGGGGCCCATCCTCATCCTACGAGCAGTACTTC
TRBV5-1	TRBJ2-5	NA	NA	CASSLGRGETQYF	TGCGCCAGCAGCTTGGGTCGTGGAGAGACCCAGTACTTC
TRBV6-4	TRBJ2-1	NA	NA	CASSVIRDERQFF	TGTGCCAGCAGTGTTATCCGGGATGAGCGTCAGTTCTTC
TRBV7-9	TRBJ2-1	TRBD2	NA	CASTTSSEGGVSSYNEQFF	TGTGCCAGCACCACCAGTTCGGAGGGAGGGGTCTCGTCCTACAATGAGCAGTTCTTC
TRBV7-9	TRBJ2-1	NA	NA	CASSLEIGRLYYNEQFF	TGTGCCAGCAGTTTAGAGATAGGCAGACTGTACTACAATGAGCAGTTCTTC
TRBV4-1	TRBJ2-7	NA	NA	CASATLGGPLGEQYF	TGCGCCAGCGCAACACTGGGGGGCCCTTTGGGCGAGCAGTACTTC
TRBV7-3	TRBJ2-7	NA	NA	CASSLRAGTYEQYF	TGTGCCAGCAGCTTACGCGCAGGGACATACGAGCAGTACTTC
TRBV7-9	TRBJ2-5	NA	NA	CASSLAELQETQYF	TGTGCCAGCAGCTTAGCGGAACTCCAAGAGACCCAGTACTTC
TRBV7-9	TRBJ1-4	NA	NA	CASSLWGEKLFF	TGTGCCAGCAGCTTATGGGGTGAAAAACTGTTTTTT
TRBV19	TRBJ2-7	NA	once	CASSVRDGIYEQYF	TGTGCCAGTAGTGTCCGGGACGGCATCTACGAGCAGTACTTC
TRBV4-1	TRBJ1-2	NA	once	CASSQESLAAGYTF	TGCGCCAGCAGCCAAGAATCATTGGCAGCTGGCTACACCTTC
TRBV28	TRBJ2-7	NA	NA	CASRLTTRDLDRDF	TGTGCCAGCAGGCTAACGACCCGAGACCTCGATAGGGACTTC
TRBV5-1	TRBJ2-5	TRBD1	NA	CASRPRTGRIQETQYF	TGCGCCAGCAGGCCAAGGACAGGGCGGATTCAAGAGACCCAGTACTTC
TRBV27	TRBJ1-1	NA	NA	CASRLGELFTEAFF	TGTGCCAGCAGATTAGGGGAATTATTCACTGAAGCTTTCTTT
TRBV28	TRBJ1-2	NA	few	CASSRTLQHGYTF	TGTGCCAGCAGTCGCACGCTGCAACATGGCTACACCTTC